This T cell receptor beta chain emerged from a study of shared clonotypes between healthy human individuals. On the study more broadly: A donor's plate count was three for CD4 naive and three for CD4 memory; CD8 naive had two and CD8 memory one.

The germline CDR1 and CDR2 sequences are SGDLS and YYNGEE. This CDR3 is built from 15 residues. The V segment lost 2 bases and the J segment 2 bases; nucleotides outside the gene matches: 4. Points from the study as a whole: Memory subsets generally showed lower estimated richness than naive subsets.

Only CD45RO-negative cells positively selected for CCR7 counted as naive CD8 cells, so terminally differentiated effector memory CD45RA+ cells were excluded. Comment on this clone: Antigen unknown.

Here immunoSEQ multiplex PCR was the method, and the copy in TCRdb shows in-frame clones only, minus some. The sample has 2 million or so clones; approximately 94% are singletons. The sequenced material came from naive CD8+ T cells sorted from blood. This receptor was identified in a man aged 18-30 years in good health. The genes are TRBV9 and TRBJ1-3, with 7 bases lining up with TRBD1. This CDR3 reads CASSVRDSPGNTIYF. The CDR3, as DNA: TGTGCCAGCAGCGTGCGGGACAGCCCTGGAAACACCATATATTTT.